Below are 16 T cell receptor beta chains sequenced from a single sample in a study of T cell changes during pregnancy in multiple sclerosis. Here immunoSEQ multiplex PCR was the method, and the copy in TCRdb shows in-frame clones only, minus some. The data show about 39,000 clones, with about 90% seen just once and 26% held by the top ten. The source was CD8+ T cells from peripheral blood mononuclear cells, collected before pregnancy. The receptors originated from a female donor with multiple sclerosis, enrolled in a pregnancy study.

The gene calls are TRBV27 and TRBJ1-6; D might be TRBD1 (5 bases). The CDR3 extends over 15 amino acids. Trimming pared 2 bases from V and 1 base from J, leaving 6 bases between. Per germline, CDR1 MNHEY and CDR2 SMNVEV (reference sequence). DNA of the CDR3: TGTGCCAGCAGTTTACAGGGATCCTATAATTCACCCCTCCACTTT. This sequence encodes CASSLQGSYNSPLHF.

This chain connects TRBV4-2 to TRBJ2-1, with 11 bases fitting TRBD2. The CDR3 is 17 residues long. The germline V gene encodes CDR1 LGHNA and CDR2 YNFKEQ. V shed 6 bases, J shed 7 bases, and the junction held 14 bases outside the gene matches. The CDR3 loop reads CASSVRVAGGPENEQFF. The CDR3 DNA reads as TGTGCCAGCAGTGTTAGGGTAGCGGGGGGGCCTGAGAATGAGCAGTTCTTC.

The V call is TRBV7-8, the J call TRBJ2-1; 9 bases are shared with TRBD1. The V and J ends lost 5 bases and 8 bases, in that order; junction bases with no gene match: 7. This CDR3 spans 14 amino acids. Germline V lookup: CDR1 SGHVS, CDR2 FQNEAQ. The CDR3 sequence is CASSMDRGFDEQFF. As DNA, the CDR3 is TGTGCCAGCAGCATGGACAGGGGATTCGATGAGCAGTTCTTC.

This chain links TRBV7-2 with TRBJ1-1; the match to TRBD1 covers 8 bases. The CDR3 consists of 15 residues. The junction had 3 bases not matched to a gene; V was cut back by 2 bases and J by 1 base. Germline V gives CDR1 SGHTA, CDR2 FQGNSA. In DNA, the CDR3 is TGTGCCAGCAGCTTACTTGGACAGGGGAACACTGAAGCTTTCTTT. Encoded protein: CASSLLGQGNTEAFF.

CDR3 sequence reads: CAITRGERDTDTQYF. The CDR3 region has the DNA TGTGCCATCACGAGGGGCGAGCGGGACACAGATACGCAGTATTTT. This chain connects TRBV6-5 to TRBJ2-3; 7 nucleotides match TRBD2. Germline-derived CDR1 and CDR2 are MNHEY and SVGAGI. The trim removed 10 bases at V and 2 bases at J, leaving 12 bases unmatched. This CDR3 is built from 15 residues.

This rearrangement joins TRBV10-3 to TRBJ1-6, with 7 bases that match TRBD1. The CDR3 contains 14 residues. CDR1 is ENHRY, CDR2 SYGVKD, per germline. V lost 4 bases, J lost 3 bases, and 0 bases stayed unmatched. CDR3 DNA sequence: TGTGCCATCAGTGGACAGGGCTATAATTCACCCCTCCACTTT. Protein sequence: CAISGQGYNSPLHF.

This chain uses TRBV28 with TRBJ2-1; 13 positions agree with TRBD2. This CDR3 is 18 amino acids long. The V and J ends lost 4 bases and 7 bases, in that order; junction bases with no gene match: 13. The germline CDR1 and CDR2 sequences are MDHEN and SYDVKM. The CDR3 nucleotides are TGTGCCAGCAGTTCCGGGACTAGCGGGACTCTTACAGGGAATGAGCAGTTCTTC. Amino acid sequence: CASSSGTSGTLTGNEQFF. The variable domain in full, completed from reference TRBV28 and TRBJ2-1, reads DVKVTQSSRYLVKRTGEKVFLECVQDMDHENMFWYRQDPGLGLRLIYFSYDVKMKEKGDIPEGYSVSREKKERFSLILESASTNQTSMYLCASSSGTSGTLTGNEQFFGPGTRLTVL.

The CDR3 reads CASYRDSYNEQFF. CDR3 DNA: TGTGCCAGCTACAGGGACTCCTACAATGAGCAGTTCTTC. V usage is TRBV28 and J usage is TRBJ2-1, with a weak D call TRBD1 (6 bases). The CDR3 covers 13 residues. The V end was cut by 8 bases, the J end by 0 bases, with 8 bases between. The V gene's germline CDR1 is MDHEN and CDR2 SYDVKM.

The chain joins TRBV7-9 to TRBJ2-1; 11 bases are a match to TRBD2. Germline assignment: CDR1 SEHNR and CDR2 FQNEAQ (reference sequence). The CDR3 extends over 17 amino acids. V was pared by 4 bases and J by 2 bases, with 7 bases of the junction left unmatched. The CDR3 sequence is CASSWPGLAEAYNEQFF. The CDR3 DNA reads as TGTGCCAGCAGCTGGCCGGGACTAGCGGAGGCCTACAATGAGCAGTTCTTC.

V usage is TRBV7-6 and J usage is TRBJ2-7; maybe TRBD2 (5 bases). This CDR3 contains 12 residues. Germline-derived CDR1 and CDR2 are SGHVS and FNYEAQ. Between the trimmed V and J ends, which lost 3 bases and 2 bases, there was a span of 5 bases. The CDR3 sequence: CASSFGTYEQYF. The DNA of the CDR3 is TGTGCCAGCAGCTTCGGGACCTACGAGCAGTACTTC.

This rearrangement joins TRBV5-1 to TRBJ2-2, with unresolved D. Germline V CDR1 and CDR2: SGHRS, YFSETQ. The V end lost 4 bases, the J end lost 4 bases, and 14 bases lay between the germline ends. This CDR3 spans 15 amino acids. DNA of the CDR3: TGCGCCAGCAGCCAAGACTCAATAGGCACCGGGGAGCTGTTTTTT. The encoded protein is CASSQDSIGTGELFF.

This clone is a singleton in its sample. The CDR3 DNA follows: TGTGCCAGCAGTCGGGGGAACACCGGGGAGCTGTTTTTT. It codes for CASSRGNTGELFF. J is TRBJ2-2 and V is TRBV6-4, with TRBD2 as a possible D gene (5 bases). The germline gives CDR1 MRHNA, CDR2 SNTAGT. Trimming took off 5 bases at V and 1 base at J, with 5 bases between the two ends. The CDR3 consists of 13 residues.

V usage is TRBV13 and J usage is TRBJ2-5; possibly TRBD2 for D (5 bases). Germline CDR1 reads PRHDT; CDR2 reads FYEKMQ (reference sequence). The V gene lost 2 bases and the J gene lost 2 bases, with 12 bases spanning the gap. CDR3 size: 15 residues. The CDR3 protein is CASSLKGGGQETQYF. CDR3 nucleotides: TGTGCCAGCAGCTTAAAGGGTGGAGGACAAGAGACCCAGTACTTC.

The J gene is TRBJ1-4, the V gene TRBV5-1, with D unclear. There are 14 residues in the CDR3. Trimming stripped 0 bases from V and 7 bases from J, with 10 bases between. Germline-derived CDR1 and CDR2 are SGHRS and YFSETQ. The CDR3 region has the DNA TGCGCCAGCAGCTTGGAGGGAGTCGGTGAAAAACTGTTTTTT. This sequence encodes CASSLEGVGEKLFF.

The sample holds one count of this clone. The gene calls are TRBV4-1 and TRBJ1-2; no reliable D call. CDR1 and CDR2 from the germline V gene are MGHRA and YSYEKL. The CDR3 totals 18 residues. Trimming stripped 1 base from V and 0 bases from J, with 18 bases between. Written as DNA, the CDR3 is TGCGCCAGCAGCCAAGCCCCCCAACCCCTCGGGGCTAACTATGGCTACACCTTC. Amino acid sequence: CASSQAPQPLGANYGYTF.

The chain has TRBV5-6 and TRBJ2-7; no clear D. The V end lost 2 bases, the J end lost 2 bases, and 5 bases lay between the germline ends. Germline values: CDR1 SGHDT, CDR2 YYEEEE. This CDR3 is 12 amino acids long. The CDR3 sequence: CASSFNTYEQYF. In DNA form, the CDR3 reads TGTGCCAGCAGCTTTAACACCTACGAGCAGTACTTC.